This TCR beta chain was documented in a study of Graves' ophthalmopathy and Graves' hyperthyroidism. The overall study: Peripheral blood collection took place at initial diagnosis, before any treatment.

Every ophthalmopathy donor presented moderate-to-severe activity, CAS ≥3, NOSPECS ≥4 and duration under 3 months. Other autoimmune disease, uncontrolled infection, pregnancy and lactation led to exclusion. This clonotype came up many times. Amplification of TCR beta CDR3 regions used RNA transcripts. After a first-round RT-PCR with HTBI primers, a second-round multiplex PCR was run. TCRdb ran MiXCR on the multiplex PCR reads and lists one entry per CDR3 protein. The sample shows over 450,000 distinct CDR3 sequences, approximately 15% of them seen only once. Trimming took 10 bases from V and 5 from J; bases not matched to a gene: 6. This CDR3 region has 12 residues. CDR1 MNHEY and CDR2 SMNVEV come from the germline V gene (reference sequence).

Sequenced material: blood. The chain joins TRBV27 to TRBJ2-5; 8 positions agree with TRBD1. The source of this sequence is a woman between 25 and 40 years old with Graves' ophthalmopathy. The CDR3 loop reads CATLDRAETQYF. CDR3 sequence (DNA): TGTGCCACCCTGGACAGGGCGGAGACCCAGTACTTC.